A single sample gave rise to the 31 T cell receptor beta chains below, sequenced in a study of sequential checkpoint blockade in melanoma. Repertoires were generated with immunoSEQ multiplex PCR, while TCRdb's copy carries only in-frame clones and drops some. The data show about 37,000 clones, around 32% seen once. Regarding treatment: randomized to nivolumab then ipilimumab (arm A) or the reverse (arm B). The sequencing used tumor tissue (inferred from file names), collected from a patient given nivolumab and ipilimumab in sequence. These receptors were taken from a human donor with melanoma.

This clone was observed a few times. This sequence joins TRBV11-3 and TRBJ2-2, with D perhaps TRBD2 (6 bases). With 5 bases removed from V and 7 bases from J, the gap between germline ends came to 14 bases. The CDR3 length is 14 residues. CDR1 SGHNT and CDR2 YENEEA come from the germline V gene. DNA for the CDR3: TGTGCCAGCAGCACCGGGACTCTCCTCGGGGAGCTGTTTTTT. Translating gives CASSTGTLLGELFF. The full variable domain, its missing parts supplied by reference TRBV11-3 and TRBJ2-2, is EAGVVQSPRYKIIEKKQPVAFWCNPISGHNTLYWYLQNLGQGPELLIRYENEEAVDDSQLPKDRFSAERLKGVDSTLKIQPAELGDSAVYLCASSTGTLLGELFFGEGSRLTVL.

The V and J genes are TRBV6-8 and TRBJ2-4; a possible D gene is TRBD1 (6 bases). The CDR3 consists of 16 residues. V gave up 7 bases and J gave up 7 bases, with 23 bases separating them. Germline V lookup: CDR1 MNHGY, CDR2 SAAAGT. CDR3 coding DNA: TGTGCCAGCAAAGGGGACATCTTACTTTTAGGCAACATTCAGTACTTC. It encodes CASKGDILLLGNIQYF.

The chain's CDR3 is CASRIGETQYF. For the CDR3, the DNA is TGTGCCAGCAGAATCGGGGAGACCCAGTACTTC. The chain has TRBV19 and TRBJ2-5; D call uncertain. This CDR3 is built from 11 residues. V was cut by 9 bases and J by 5 bases, with 10 bases left in between. Germline CDR1 reads LNHDA; CDR2 reads SQIVND (reference sequence).

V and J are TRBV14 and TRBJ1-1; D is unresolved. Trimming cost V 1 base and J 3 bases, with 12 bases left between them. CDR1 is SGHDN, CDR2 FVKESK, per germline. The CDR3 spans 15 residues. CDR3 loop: CASSQGPGADTEAFF. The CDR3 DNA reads TGTGCCAGCAGCCAAGGGCCGGGCGCGGACACTGAAGCTTTCTTT.

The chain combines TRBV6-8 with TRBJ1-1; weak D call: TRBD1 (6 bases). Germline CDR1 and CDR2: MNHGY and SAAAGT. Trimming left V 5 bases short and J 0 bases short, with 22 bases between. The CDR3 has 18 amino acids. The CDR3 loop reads CASSPLPSYREVNTEAFF. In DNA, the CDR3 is TGTGCCAGCAGTCCCCTCCCCTCTTACAGGGAGGTGAACACTGAAGCTTTCTTT.

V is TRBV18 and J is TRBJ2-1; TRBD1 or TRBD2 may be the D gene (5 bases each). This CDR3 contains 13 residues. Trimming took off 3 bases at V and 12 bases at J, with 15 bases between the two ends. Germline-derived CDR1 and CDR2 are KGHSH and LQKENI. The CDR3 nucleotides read TGTGCCAGCTCACCTGGGGACGGGTCGATGCAGTTCTTC. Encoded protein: CASSPGDGSMQFF.

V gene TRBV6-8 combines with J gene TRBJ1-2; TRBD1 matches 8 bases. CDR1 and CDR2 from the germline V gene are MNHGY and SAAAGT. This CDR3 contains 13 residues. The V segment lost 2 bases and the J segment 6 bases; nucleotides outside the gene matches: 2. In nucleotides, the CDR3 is TGTGCCAGCAGTTACGTACAGGGGGATGGCTACACCTTC. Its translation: CASSYVQGDGYTF.

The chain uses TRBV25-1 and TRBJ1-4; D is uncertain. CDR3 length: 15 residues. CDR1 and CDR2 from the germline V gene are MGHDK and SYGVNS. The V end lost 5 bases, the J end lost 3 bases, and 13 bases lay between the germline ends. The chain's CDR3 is CASSPVEGSNEKLFF. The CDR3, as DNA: TGTGCCAGCAGTCCCGTGGAGGGCTCTAATGAAAAACTGTTTTTT.

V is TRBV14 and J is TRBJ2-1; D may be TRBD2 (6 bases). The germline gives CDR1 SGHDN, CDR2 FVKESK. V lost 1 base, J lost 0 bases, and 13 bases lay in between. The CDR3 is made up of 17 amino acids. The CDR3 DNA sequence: TGTGCCAGCAGCCAAGGGCTAGCGCGACCCTCCTACAATGAGCAGTTCTTC. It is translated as CASSQGLARPSYNEQFF.

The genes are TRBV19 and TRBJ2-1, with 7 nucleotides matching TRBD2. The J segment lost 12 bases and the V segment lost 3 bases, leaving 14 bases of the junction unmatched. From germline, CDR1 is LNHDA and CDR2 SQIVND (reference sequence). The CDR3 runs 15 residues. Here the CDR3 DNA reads TGTGCCAGTAGTATTCTAGTGGCAAGAGAGCGGGGGCAGTTCTTC. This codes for CASSILVARERGQFF.

CDR3 loop: CASSPFGGENQPQHF. Here the CDR3 DNA reads TGTGCCAGCTCACCGTTTGGAGGGGAGAATCAGCCCCAGCATTTT. The chain combines TRBV18 with TRBJ1-5; D is perhaps TRBD1 (5 bases). Trimming left V 3 bases short and J 4 bases short, with 13 bases between. The CDR3 runs 15 residues. CDR1 and CDR2 (germline): KGHSH, LQKENI.

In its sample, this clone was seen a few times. Here the CDR3 reads CASKGSFYNSPLHF. CDR3 DNA sequence: TGTGCCAGCAAGGGCAGTTTCTATAATTCACCCCTCCACTTT. This chain links TRBV6-8 with TRBJ1-6; the D is unclear. V lost 7 bases to trimming and J lost 3 bases, with 10 bases between them. The CDR3 extends over 14 amino acids. The germline V gene encodes CDR1 MNHGY and CDR2 SAAAGT.

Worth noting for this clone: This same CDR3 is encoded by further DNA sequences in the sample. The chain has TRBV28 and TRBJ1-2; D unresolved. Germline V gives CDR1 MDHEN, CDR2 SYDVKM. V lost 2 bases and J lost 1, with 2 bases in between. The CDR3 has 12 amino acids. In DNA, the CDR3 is TGTGCCAGCAGTTTACGTAACTATGGCTACACCTTC. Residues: CASSLRNYGYTF.

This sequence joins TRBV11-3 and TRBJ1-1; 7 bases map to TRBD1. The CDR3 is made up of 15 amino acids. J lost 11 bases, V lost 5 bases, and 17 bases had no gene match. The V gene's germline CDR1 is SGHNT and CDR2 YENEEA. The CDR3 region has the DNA TGTGCCAGCAGCCCAGCCCTGACAGGGACAACAAGGGCTTTCTTT. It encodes CASSPALTGTTRAFF.

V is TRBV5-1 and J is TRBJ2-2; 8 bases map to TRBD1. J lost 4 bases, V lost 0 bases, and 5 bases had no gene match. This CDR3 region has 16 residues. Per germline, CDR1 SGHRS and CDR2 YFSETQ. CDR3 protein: CASSLDGRGPTGELFF. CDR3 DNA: TGCGCCAGCAGCTTGGATGGCAGGGGGCCCACCGGGGAGCTGTTTTTT.

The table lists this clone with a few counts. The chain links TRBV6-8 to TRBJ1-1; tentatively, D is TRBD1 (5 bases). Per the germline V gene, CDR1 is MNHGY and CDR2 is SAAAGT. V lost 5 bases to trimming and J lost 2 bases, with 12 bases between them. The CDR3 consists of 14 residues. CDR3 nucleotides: TGTGCCAGCAGTGGTCCCAGGGCTAACACTGAAGCTTTCTTT. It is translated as CASSGPRANTEAFF.

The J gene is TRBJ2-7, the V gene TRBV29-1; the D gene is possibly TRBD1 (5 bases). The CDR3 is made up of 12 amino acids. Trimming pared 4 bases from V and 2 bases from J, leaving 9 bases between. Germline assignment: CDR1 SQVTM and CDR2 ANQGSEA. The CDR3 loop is CSVGQQTYEQYF. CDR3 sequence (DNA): TGCAGCGTTGGACAGCAAACCTACGAGCAGTACTTC.

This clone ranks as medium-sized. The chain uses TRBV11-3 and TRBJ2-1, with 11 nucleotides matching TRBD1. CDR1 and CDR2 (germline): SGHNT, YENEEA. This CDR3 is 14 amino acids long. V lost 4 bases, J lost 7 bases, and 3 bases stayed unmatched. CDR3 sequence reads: CASSWTGGVNEQFF. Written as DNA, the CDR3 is TGTGCCAGCAGCTGGACAGGGGGCGTGAATGAGCAGTTCTTC.

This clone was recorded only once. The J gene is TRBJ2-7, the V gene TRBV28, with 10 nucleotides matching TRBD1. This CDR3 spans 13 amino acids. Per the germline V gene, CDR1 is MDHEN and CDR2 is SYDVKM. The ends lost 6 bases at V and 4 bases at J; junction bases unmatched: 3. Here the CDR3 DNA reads TGTGCCAGCAGGACGGGACAGGGGTACGAGCAGTACTTC. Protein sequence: CASRTGQGYEQYF.

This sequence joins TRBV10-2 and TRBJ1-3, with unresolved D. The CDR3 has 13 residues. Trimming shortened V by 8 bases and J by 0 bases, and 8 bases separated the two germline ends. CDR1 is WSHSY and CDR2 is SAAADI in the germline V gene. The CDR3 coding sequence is TGCGCCAGCTCAGTTAACTCTGGAAACACCATATATTTT. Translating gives CASSVNSGNTIYF.

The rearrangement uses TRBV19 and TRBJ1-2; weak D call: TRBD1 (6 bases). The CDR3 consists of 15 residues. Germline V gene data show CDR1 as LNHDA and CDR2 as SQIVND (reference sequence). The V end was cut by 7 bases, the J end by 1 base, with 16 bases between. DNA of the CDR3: TGTGCCAGTACGAACGTAGACAGGATTAACTATGGCTACACCTTC. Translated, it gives CASTNVDRINYGYTF. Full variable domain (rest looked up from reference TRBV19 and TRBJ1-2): DGGITQSPKYLFRKEGQNVTLSCEQNLNHDAMYWYRQDPGQGLRLIYYSQIVNDFQKGDIAEGYSVSREKKESFPLTVTSAQKNPTAFYLCASTNVDRINYGYTFGSGTRLTVV.

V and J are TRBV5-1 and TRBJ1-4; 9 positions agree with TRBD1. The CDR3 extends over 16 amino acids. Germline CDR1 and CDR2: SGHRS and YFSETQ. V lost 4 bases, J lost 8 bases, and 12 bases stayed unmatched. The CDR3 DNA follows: TGCGCCAGCAGCGGGGGACAGGGAAATTTCGGGGAAAAACTGTTTTTT. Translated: CASSGGQGNFGEKLFF.

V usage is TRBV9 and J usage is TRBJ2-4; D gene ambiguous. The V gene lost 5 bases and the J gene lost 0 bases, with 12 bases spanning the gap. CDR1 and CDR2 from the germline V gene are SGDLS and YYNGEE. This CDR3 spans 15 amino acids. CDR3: CASSEATGAKNIQYF. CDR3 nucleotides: TGTGCCAGCAGTGAAGCCACCGGAGCCAAAAACATTCAGTACTTC. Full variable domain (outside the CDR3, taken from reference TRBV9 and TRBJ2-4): DSGVTQTPKHLITATGQRVTLRCSPRSGDLSVYWYQQSLDQGLQFLIQYYNGEERAKGNILERFSAQQFPDLHSELNLSSLELGDSALYFCASSEATGAKNIQYFGAGTRLSVL.

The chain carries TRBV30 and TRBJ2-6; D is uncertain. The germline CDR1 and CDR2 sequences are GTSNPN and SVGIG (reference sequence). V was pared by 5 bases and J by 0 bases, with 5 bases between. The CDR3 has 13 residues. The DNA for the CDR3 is TGTGCCTGGTCCAACTCTGGGGCCAACGTCCTGACTTTC. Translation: CAWSNSGANVLTF. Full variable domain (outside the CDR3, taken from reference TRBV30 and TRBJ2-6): SQTIHQWPATLVQPVGSPLSLECTVEGTSNPNLYWYRQAAGRGLQLLFYSVGIGQISSEVPQNLSASRPQDRQFILSSKKLLLSDSGFYLCAWSNSGANVLTFGAGSRLTVL.

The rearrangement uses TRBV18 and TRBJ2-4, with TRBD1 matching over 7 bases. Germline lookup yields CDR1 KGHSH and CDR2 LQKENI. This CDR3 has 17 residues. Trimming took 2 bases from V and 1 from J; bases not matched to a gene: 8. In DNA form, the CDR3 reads TGTGCCAGCTCACCAATTTCACAGGGGAATGCCAAAAACATTCAGTACTTC. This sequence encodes CASSPISQGNAKNIQYF.

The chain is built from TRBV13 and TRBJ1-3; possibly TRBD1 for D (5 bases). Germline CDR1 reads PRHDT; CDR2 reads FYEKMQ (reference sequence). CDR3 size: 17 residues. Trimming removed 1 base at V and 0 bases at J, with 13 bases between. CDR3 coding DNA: TGTGCCAGCAGCTTAGTGGGCTGGGGCGGCTCTGGAAACACCATATATTTT. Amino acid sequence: CASSLVGWGGSGNTIYF. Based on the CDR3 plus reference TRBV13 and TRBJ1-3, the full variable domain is AAGVIQSPRHLIKEKRETATLKCYPIPRHDTVYWYQQGPGQDPQFLISFYEKMQSDKGSIPDRFSAQQFSDYHSELNMSSLELGDSALYFCASSLVGWGGSGNTIYFGEGSWLTVV.

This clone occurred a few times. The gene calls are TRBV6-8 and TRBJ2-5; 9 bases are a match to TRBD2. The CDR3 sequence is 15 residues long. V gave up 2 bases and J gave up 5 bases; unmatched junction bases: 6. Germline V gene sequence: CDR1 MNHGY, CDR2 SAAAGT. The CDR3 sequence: CASSYRAGGYETQYF. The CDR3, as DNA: TGTGCCAGCAGTTACCGAGCGGGGGGTTATGAGACCCAGTACTTC.

The CDR3 loop is CAIRSGTGVNEQYF. As DNA, the CDR3 is TGTGCCATCAGATCCGGGACAGGGGTGAACGAGCAGTACTTC. The chain has TRBV6-8 and TRBJ2-7, with 10 positions matching TRBD1. Germline CDR1 MNHGY, CDR2 SAAAGT. V gave up 10 bases and J gave up 5 bases; unmatched junction bases: 11. The CDR3 covers 14 residues.

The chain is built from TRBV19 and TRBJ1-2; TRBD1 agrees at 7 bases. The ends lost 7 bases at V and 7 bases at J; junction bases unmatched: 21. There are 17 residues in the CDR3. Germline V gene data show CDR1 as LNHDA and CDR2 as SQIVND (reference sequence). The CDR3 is CASTGSRTRGRGSGYTF. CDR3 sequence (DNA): TGTGCCAGTACCGGCTCCAGGACAAGGGGGCGTGGAAGTGGCTACACCTTC.

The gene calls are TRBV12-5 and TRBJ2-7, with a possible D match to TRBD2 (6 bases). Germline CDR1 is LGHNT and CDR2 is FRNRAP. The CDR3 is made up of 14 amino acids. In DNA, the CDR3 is TGTGCCAGCAATACCCTCGGGGGTTCCTACGAGCAGTACTTC. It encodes CASNTLGGSYEQYF.

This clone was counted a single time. The CDR3 loop reads CASARSSNEKLFF. The CDR3 DNA reads as TGTGCCAGTGCCCGGTCGTCTAATGAAAAACTGTTTTTT. The genes are TRBV19 and TRBJ1-4; D is unclear. This CDR3 comprises 13 residues. Germline lookup yields CDR1 LNHDA and CDR2 SQIVND (reference sequence). Trimming stripped 8 bases from V and 3 bases from J, with 10 bases between.